This TCR beta chain was found in a study of T cell changes during pregnancy in multiple sclerosis (dated by TCRdb to about 2019). For the study in its entirety: The study looked at changes in the T cell repertoire across pregnancy in women with multiple sclerosis.

The library was prepared using the immunoSEQ multiplex PCR assay. Sourced from immuneACCESS, this table was stored by TCRdb with only in-frame sequences that have V and J called. A share of the clones is absent; for the studies checked, an unresolved V gene accounts for under half, and the remainder has no known explanation. The sample yields tens of thousands of clones; about 94% were counted once. The top ten clones comprise around 0.75% of the sample. There are 11 amino acids in the CDR3, from cysteine to phenylalanine inclusive. The kept DNA is CDR3 alone, 33 bases in frame from the first base. Cut back by 0 bases and 7 bases, the V and J ends lie 4 bases apart. Looking up the germline V gene yields CDR1 MNHNS and CDR2 SASEGT. On this clone itself: Its cognate antigen has yet to be identified. Qualities for individual bases were not recorded, and no much larger clone is one base off.

The receptor was derived from a female donor in good health, enrolled as a control in a pregnancy study. The sample consisted of peripheral blood, taken in the second trimester of pregnancy. The sequence is built from TRBV6-1 and TRBJ2-7, with no D gene named confidently. The CDR3 protein: CASSEAREQYF. The DNA sequence is TGTGCCAGCAGTGAAGCGCGAGAGCAGTACTTC.